This is a list of T cell receptor beta chains from one sample in a study of beta chain features in type 1 diabetes. Produced via immunoSEQ multiplex PCR; TCRdb's table is partial and in-frame only. Of around 430,000 clones listed, approximately 28% are singletons. The material sequenced was naive CD4+ T cells from blood. Source of these receptors: a man in his late teens or twenties in good health. CDR3s include the opening cysteine and the closing phenylalanine or tryptophan. The D gene is left open where the match is weak. Expanded clones get a size class; other rows say once, few or many, or leave the size out.

v_call	j_call	d_call	clone_size	cdr3_nt	cdr3_aa
TRBV29-1	TRBJ2-1	TRBD2	few	TGCAGCGTTGATGCGGGAGGATCGGTCCAGTTCTTC	CSVDAGGSVQFF
TRBV5-6	TRBJ2-5	NA	NA	TGTGCCAGCAGCTTGGATCGTGGACAGCAAGAGACCCAGTACTTC	CASSLDRGQQETQYF
TRBV7-9	TRBJ2-3	TRBD2	once	TGTGCCAGCAGCCTATCGGTAGCGGGAGTGGCGGATACGCAGTATTTT	CASSLSVAGVADTQYF
TRBV6-1	TRBJ1-2	NA	few	TGTGCCAGCAGTGGATATGGCTACACCTTC	CASSGYGYTF
TRBV7-2	TRBJ2-3	TRBD2	few	TGTGCCAGCAGTCCCGGACTAGCGGGAGGTGGGACAGATACGCAGTATTTT	CASSPGLAGGGTDTQYF
TRBV30	TRBJ1-2	TRBD1	NA	TGTGCCTGGGGAGACAGGGACTATGGCTACACCTTC	CAWGDRDYGYTF
TRBV29-1	TRBJ2-3	NA	NA	TGCAGCGTTGTGAGTCCAGCGGAGAGCACAGATACGCAGTATTTT	CSVVSPAESTDTQYF
TRBV30	TRBJ2-3	NA	NA	TGTGCCCGTAGGAGGGGCACAGATACGCAGTATTTT	CARRRGTDTQYF
TRBV27	TRBJ2-7	NA	NA	TGTGCCAGGGAGAACAGGTACCTTCTCTCCTACGAGCAGTACTTC	CARENRYLLSYEQYF
TRBV27	TRBJ2-7	TRBD1	NA	TGTGCCAGCAGTGCCCACAGGGGCGAGCAGTACTTC	CASSAHRGEQYF
TRBV27	TRBJ2-7	NA	NA	TGTGCCAGCAGTTCCGCCAGTACCTACACGAGGGGCGAGCAGTACTTC	CASSSASTYTRGEQYF
TRBV14	TRBJ2-1	TRBD2	NA	TGTGCCAGCAGCCCACTAGCGGGAGCCTACAATGAGCAGTTCTTC	CASSPLAGAYNEQFF
TRBV4-1	TRBJ2-2	NA	NA	TGCGCCAGAAAGGCTGGGAACACCGGGGAGCTGTTTTTT	CARKAGNTGELFF
TRBV7-2	TRBJ1-1	TRBD1	NA	TGTGCCAGCAGCTTAGCGCCAACAGGGGTCTACACTGAAGCTTTCTTT	CASSLAPTGVYTEAFF